The present TCR beta chain was sequenced within a study of control samples from healthy donors and cancer patients (dated by TCRdb to 2020 to 2022). Relative to germline, V is 2 bases shorter and J is 6 bases shorter, with 8 bases between their ends. Looking up the germline V gene (reference sequence) yields CDR1 WNHNN and CDR2 SYGVQD. The cysteine opens and the phenylalanine closes a CDR3 of 14 amino acids. Of all the DNA, just the CDR3 is kept, 42 bases in frame from base 1. As regards this clone: No antigen is known for it. Within one base of it there is no much larger clone, and no base qualities were kept.

The library was obtained by the immunoSEQ multiplex PCR assay. The table comes from immuneACCESS by way of TCRdb, which keeps in-frame sequences with V and J called. Part of the clones is missing from these tables; in studies checked, under half for an unresolved V gene and the rest for unknown reasons. For this sample the table gives some 110,000 clones, of which roughly nine tenths were detected only once. The ten largest clones take up 1.1% of the sample. The TCR originated in a woman between 50 and 59 years old with colorectal cancer. Material: PBMCs. The sequence joins TRBV10-1 to TRBJ1-6; the D gene cannot be resolved reliably. The CDR3 here reads CASSENGINSPLHF. DNA sequence: TGCGCCAGCAGTGAGAATGGGATTAATTCACCCCTCCACTTT.